There are a few counts of the clone carrying this T cell receptor beta chain. Its antigen is currently unknown. A much larger clone lies one base from this, so it may be a read error. The data were obtained in a study of identical twins. Study outcomes and limitations: Findings came from cross-sectional statistics, without long-term follow-up of donors. Out-of-frame sharing of TCR alpha in monozygotic twins was underestimated by models.

The germline V gene has CDR1 SGHDN and CDR2 FVKESK. V shed 7 bases and J shed 5 bases, with 4 bases lying between them. The CDR3 consists of 10 residues. One entry per CDR3 protein, called by TCRdb with MiXCR from the 5' RACE reads. The sample yields about 690,000 distinct CDR3 sequences, over 5% seen once. The sequence derives from a man between 18 and 29 years old in good health. Sequenced material: naive T cells sorted from blood. The gene calls are TRBV14 and TRBJ2-3; no reliable D call. The CDR3 DNA is TGTGCCAGCAAGGGAGATACGCAGTATTTT. Protein product: CASKGDTQYF.